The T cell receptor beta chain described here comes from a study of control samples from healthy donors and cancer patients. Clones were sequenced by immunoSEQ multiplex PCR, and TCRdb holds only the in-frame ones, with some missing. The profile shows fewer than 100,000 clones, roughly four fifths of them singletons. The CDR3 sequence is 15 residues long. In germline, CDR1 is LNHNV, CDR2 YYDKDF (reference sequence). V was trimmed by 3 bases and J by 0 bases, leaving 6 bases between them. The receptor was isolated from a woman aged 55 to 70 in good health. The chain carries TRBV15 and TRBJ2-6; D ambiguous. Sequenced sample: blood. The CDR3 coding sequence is TGTGCCACCAGCAGCAGAAGCTCTGGGGCCAACGTCCTGACTTTC. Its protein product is CATSSRSSGANVLTF.